These T cell receptor beta chains were read from a single sample in a study of cytomegalovirus exposure and HLA in healthy donors. TCRdb's table, derived via immunoSEQ multiplex PCR, lists solely in-frame clones and lacks some. The sample consists of about 64,000 clones, less than 80% of them appearing once. The material sequenced was PBMCs. These receptors came from a woman aged 45-59 years in good health and CMV-seronegative. The CDR3 runs from the conserved cysteine through the conserved F or W. Each record gives: J gene, V gene, CDR3 protein.

J: TRBJ1-2; V: TRBV7-9; CDR3: CASSIRQGHGYTF
J: TRBJ2-1; V: TRBV19; CDR3: CASSDTFNEQFF
J: TRBJ2-1; V: TRBV15; CDR3: CVTSRGAGLAGDNEQFF
J: TRBJ2-2; V: TRBV5-1; CDR3: CASSLGTGRTGELFF
J: TRBJ1-2; V: TRBV29-1; CDR3: CSVEDLGQLGYTF
J: TRBJ2-7; V: TRBV6-6; CDR3: CASSGSSSSYEQYF
J: TRBJ1-2; V: TRBV6-5; CDR3: CASSYRPGQGAYGYTF
J: TRBJ1-3; V: TRBV5-1; CDR3: CASSWGPGSGNTIYF
J: TRBJ2-1; V: TRBV29-1; CDR3: CSVATGAGNEQFF
J: TRBJ1-2; V: TRBV5-4; CDR3: CASSLPGGQSAYGYTF
J: TRBJ2-7; V: TRBV7-2; CDR3: CASSLEFGGEQYF
J: TRBJ1-2; V: TRBV5-4; CDR3: CASTPQGASGYTF
J: TRBJ2-1; V: TRBV5-8; CDR3: CASSLRGGSYNEQFF
J: TRBJ2-7; V: TRBV28; CDR3: CASEGQVHYEQYF
J: TRBJ2-7; V: TRBV4-3; CDR3: CASSQGVLWERDYEQYF
J: TRBJ1-2; V: TRBV19; CDR3: CASPRRDSYGYTF
J: TRBJ1-4; V: TRBV28; CDR3: CASSPLAGQRDEKLFF